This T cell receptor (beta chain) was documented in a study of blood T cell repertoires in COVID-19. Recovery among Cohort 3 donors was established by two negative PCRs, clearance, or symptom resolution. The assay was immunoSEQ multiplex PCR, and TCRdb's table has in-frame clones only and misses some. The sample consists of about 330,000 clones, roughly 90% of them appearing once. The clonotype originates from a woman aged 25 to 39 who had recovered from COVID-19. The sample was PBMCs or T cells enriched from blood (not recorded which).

The CDR3 DNA reads as TGTGCCAGCAGGGGCCGGAACTATGGCTACACCTTC. Translated: CASRGRNYGYTF. This sequence joins TRBV12-3 or TRBV12-4 and TRBJ1-2; D gene unclear. Between the trimmed V and J ends, which lost 6 bases and 2 bases, there was a span of 7 bases. This CDR3 has 12 amino acids.